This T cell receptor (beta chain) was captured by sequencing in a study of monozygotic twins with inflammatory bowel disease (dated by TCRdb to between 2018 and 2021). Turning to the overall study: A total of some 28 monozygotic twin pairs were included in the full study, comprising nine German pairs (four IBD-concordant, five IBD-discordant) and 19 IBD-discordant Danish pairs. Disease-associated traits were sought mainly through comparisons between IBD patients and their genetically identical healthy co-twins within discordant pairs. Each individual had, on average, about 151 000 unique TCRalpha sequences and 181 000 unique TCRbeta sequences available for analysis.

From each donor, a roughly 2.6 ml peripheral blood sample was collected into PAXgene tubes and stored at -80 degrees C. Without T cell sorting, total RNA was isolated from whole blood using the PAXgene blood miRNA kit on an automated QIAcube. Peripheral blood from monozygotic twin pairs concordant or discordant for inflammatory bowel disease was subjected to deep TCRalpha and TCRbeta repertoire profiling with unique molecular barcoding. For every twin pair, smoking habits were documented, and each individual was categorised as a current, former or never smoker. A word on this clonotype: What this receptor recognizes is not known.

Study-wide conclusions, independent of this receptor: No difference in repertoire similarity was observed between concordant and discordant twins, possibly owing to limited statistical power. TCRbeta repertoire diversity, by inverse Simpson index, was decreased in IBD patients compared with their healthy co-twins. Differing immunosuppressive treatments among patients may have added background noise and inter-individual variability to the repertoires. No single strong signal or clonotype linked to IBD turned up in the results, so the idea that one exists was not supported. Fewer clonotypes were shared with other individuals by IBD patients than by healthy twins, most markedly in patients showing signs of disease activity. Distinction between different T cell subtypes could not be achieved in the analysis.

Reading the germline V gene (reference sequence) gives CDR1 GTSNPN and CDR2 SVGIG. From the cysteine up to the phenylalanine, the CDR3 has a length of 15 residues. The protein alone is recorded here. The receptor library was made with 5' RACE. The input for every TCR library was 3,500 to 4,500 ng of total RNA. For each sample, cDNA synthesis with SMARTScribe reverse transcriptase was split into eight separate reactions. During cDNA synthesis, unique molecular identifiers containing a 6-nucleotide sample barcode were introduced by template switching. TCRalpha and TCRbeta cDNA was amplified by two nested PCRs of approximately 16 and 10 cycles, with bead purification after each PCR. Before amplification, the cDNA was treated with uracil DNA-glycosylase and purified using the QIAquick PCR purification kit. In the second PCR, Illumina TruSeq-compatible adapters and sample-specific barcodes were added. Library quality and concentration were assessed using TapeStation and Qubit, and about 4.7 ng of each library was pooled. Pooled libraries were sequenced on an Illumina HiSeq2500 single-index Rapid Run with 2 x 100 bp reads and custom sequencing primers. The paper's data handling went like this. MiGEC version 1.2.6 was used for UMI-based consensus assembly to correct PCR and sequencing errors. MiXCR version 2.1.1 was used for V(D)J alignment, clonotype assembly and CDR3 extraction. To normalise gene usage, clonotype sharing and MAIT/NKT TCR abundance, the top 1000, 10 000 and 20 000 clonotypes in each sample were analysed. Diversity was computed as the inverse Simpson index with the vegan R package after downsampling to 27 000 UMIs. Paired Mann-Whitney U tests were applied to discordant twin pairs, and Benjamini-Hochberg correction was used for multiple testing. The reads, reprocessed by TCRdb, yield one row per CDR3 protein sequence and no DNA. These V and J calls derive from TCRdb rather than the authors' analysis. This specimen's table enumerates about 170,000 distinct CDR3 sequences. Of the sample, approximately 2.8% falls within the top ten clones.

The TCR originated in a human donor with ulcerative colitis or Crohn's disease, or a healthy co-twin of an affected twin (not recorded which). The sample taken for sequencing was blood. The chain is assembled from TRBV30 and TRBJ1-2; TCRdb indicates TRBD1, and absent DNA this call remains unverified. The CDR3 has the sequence CAWSSIGQTGGSYTF.